Below are 18 T cell receptor beta chains sequenced from a single sample in a study of T cell responses to AZD1222 COVID-19 vaccine. Repertoires were generated with immunoSEQ multiplex PCR, while TCRdb's copy carries only in-frame clones and drops some. The profile covers 170,000 or so clones, with about 85% appearing a single time and around 2.6% taken by the ten largest. Sequencing used peripheral blood, obtained on day 0 of AZD1222 vaccination. The receptors stem from an adult in good health.

The chain is built from TRBV5-1 and TRBJ1-1; D gene ambiguous. The CDR3 is made up of 14 amino acids. In germline, CDR1 is SGHRS, CDR2 YFSETQ. The ends were cut back, 0 bases at V and 7 bases at J, with 13 bases in the middle. CDR3 nucleotides: TGCGCCAGCAGCTTGGACGCTATATATGGTGAAGCTTTCTTT. Translation gives CASSLDAIYGEAFF.

The V gene is TRBV9, the J gene TRBJ1-3; D unresolved. V lost 5 bases and J 3 bases, leaving 12 bases between the germline ends. Germline V gives CDR1 SGDLS, CDR2 YYNGEE. The CDR3 spans 14 residues. CDR3 coding DNA: TGTGCCAGCAGTCGCCTAGACAATGGAAACACCATATATTTT. Encoded protein: CASSRLDNGNTIYF.

This clone has only one observation. The CDR3 DNA reads as TGTGCCAGCTCACCCCGCGGCGGGAACGAGCAGTACTTC. Translated, it gives CASSPRGGNEQYF. This chain links TRBV18 with TRBJ2-7, with a tentative D call TRBD2 (6 bases). The V end was cut by 3 bases, the J end by 5 bases, with 11 bases between. Germline assignment: CDR1 KGHSH and CDR2 LQKENI. CDR3 length: 13 residues.

The chain links TRBV9 to TRBJ1-2; D possibly corresponds to TRBD1 (5 bases). There are 14 residues in the CDR3. With 3 bases removed from V and 1 base from J, the gap between germline ends came to 10 bases. Germline lookup yields CDR1 SGDLS and CDR2 YYNGEE. The CDR3: CASSGQTVNYGYTF. In DNA, the CDR3 is TGTGCCAGCAGCGGCCAGACAGTTAACTATGGCTACACCTTC.

The rearrangement joins TRBV6-5 to TRBJ1-1; the D gene is possibly TRBD1 (5 bases). V was cut by 6 bases and J by 1 base, with 12 bases left in between. CDR1 and CDR2 from the germline V gene are MNHEY and SVGAGI. The length of the CDR3 is 14 residues. The CDR3 region has the DNA TGTGCCAGCAGATCCTGGGGGGAGAACACTGAAGCTTTCTTT. It translates to CASRSWGENTEAFF.

The chain uses TRBV7-9 and TRBJ2-3; 14 bases match TRBD2. Germline values: CDR1 SEHNR, CDR2 FQNEAQ (reference sequence). This CDR3 region has 17 residues. The junction had 7 bases not matched to a gene; V was cut back by 5 bases and J by 3 bases. CDR3 region: CASSRGLAGGRTDTQYF. CDR3 nucleotide sequence: TGTGCCAGCAGCCGCGGACTAGCGGGGGGTAGGACAGATACGCAGTATTTT.

The gene calls are TRBV27 and TRBJ1-1, with 8 bases fitting TRBD1. V shed 5 bases, J shed 2 bases, and the junction held 7 bases outside the gene matches. CDR1 is MNHEY, CDR2 SMNVEV, per germline (reference sequence). The CDR3 is made up of 15 amino acids. CDR3: CASSNRDRINTEAFF. The CDR3 DNA follows: TGTGCCAGCAGTAACCGGGACAGGATAAACACTGAAGCTTTCTTT.

This clone appeared a single time. This rearrangement joins TRBV5-1 to TRBJ1-6, with D hard to call. The germline gives CDR1 SGHRS, CDR2 YFSETQ. There are 16 residues in the CDR3. V lost 5 bases and J lost 5, with 17 bases in between. The CDR3: CASSPFQHDNNSPLHF. The CDR3 coding sequence is TGCGCCAGCAGTCCCTTCCAACACGATAATAATTCACCCCTCCACTTT.

This clone was detected only a few times. The chain has TRBV5-6 and TRBJ2-1; no firm D call. Trimming removed 0 bases from V and 5 bases from J, with 15 bases in between. The CDR3 is made up of 16 amino acids. Germline V gene sequence: CDR1 SGHDT, CDR2 YYEEEE. Here the CDR3 reads CASSLVARGSHNEQFF. CDR3 coding DNA: TGTGCCAGCAGCTTGGTCGCTAGAGGATCTCACAATGAGCAGTTCTTC.

This clone was detected once. The chain couples TRBV2 to TRBJ2-5; TRBD2 agrees at 10 bases. Trimming took 7 bases from V and 6 from J; bases not matched to a gene: 8. CDR3 length: 14 amino acids. Germline CDR1 and CDR2: SNHLY and FYNNEI. The DNA of the CDR3 is TGTGCCAGCAATAGGGCTAGCGGGAGTCAGACCCAGTACTTC. This translates into CASNRASGSQTQYF.

The chain combines TRBV3-1 (or the pseudogene TRBV3-2) with TRBJ2-3, with D perhaps matching TRBD1 (6 bases). The V and J ends lost 4 bases and 0 bases respectively, with 11 bases between them. CDR1 and CDR2 (germline): LGHDT, YNNKEL (reference sequence). The CDR3 runs 15 residues. The CDR3 loop is CASSRNRASTDTQYF. CDR3 coding DNA: TGTGCCAGCAGCCGAAACAGGGCTAGCACAGATACGCAGTATTTT.

In its sample, this clone was seen a few times. V and J are TRBV7-8 and TRBJ2-7; 10 nucleotides match TRBD2. Germline values: CDR1 SGHVS, CDR2 FQNEAQ. Germline trimming cut 5 bases from V and 3 bases from J; bases unmatched to any gene: 16. The CDR3 totals 18 residues. The CDR3 DNA reads TGTGCCAGCAGCCGAGCAATAAGTACTAGCGGGACCCACTACGAGCAGTACTTC. Its protein is CASSRAISTSGTHYEQYF. Looking up the rest from reference TRBV7-8 and TRBJ2-7 gives the full variable domain: GAGVSQSPRYKVAKRGQDVALRCDPISGHVSLFWYQQALGQGPEFLTYFQNEAQLDKSGLPSDRFFAERPEGSVSTLKIQRTQQEDSAVYLCASSRAISTSGTHYEQYFGPGTRLTVT.

The rearrangement joins TRBV10-3 to TRBJ1-2, with 7 bases aligning to TRBD1. There are 15 residues in the CDR3. The germline V gene has CDR1 ENHRY and CDR2 SYGVKD. V dropped 4 bases and J dropped 3; count of bases not matched to a gene: 8. DNA of the CDR3: TGTGCCATCAGTGTCCCGGGGGACAGATACTATGGCTACACCTTC. It translates to CAISVPGDRYYGYTF.

The J gene is TRBJ1-2, the V gene TRBV2; D uncertain. This CDR3 comprises 13 residues. Trimming shortened V by 3 bases and J by 4 bases, and 9 bases separated the two germline ends. Germline loops: CDR1 SNHLY, CDR2 FYNNEI. The CDR3 sequence is CASSEGELYGYTF. DNA for the CDR3: TGTGCCAGCAGTGAGGGCGAACTCTATGGCTACACCTTC.

The chain has TRBV5-5 and TRBJ1-2; a weak D match, TRBD1 (6 bases). CDR3 length: 14 residues. Trimming shortened V by 2 bases and J by 3 bases, and 11 bases separated the two germline ends. In germline, CDR1 is SGHKS, CDR2 YYEKEE (reference sequence). This CDR3 reads CASSLGGNYYGYTF. The CDR3 region has the DNA TGTGCCAGCAGCTTAGGGGGGAACTACTATGGCTACACCTTC.

V and J are TRBV5-1 and TRBJ1-6, with 7 positions matching TRBD1. V lost 3 bases to trimming and J lost 2 bases; unmatched junction nucleotides: 5. Germline CDR1 reads SGHRS; CDR2 reads YFSETQ. The CDR3 sequence is 16 residues long. In DNA form, the CDR3 reads TGCGCCAGCAGCTGGGGGACAGAAACCTATAATTCACCCCTCCACTTT. Amino acid sequence: CASSWGTETYNSPLHF.

In its sample, this clone was seen once. This chain joins TRBV18 and TRBJ2-5; no reliable D call. The CDR3 spans 14 residues. Germline CDR1 KGHSH, CDR2 LQKENI. The V gene lost 0 bases and the J gene lost 2 bases, with 7 bases spanning the gap. CDR3 in amino acids: CASSPPAGQETQYF. The CDR3 region has the DNA TGTGCCAGCTCACCACCGGCAGGACAAGAGACCCAGTACTTC.

The chain joins TRBV20-1 to TRBJ2-1; 13 bases agree with TRBD2. Germline V gives CDR1 DFQATT, CDR2 SNEGSKA (reference sequence). V lost 3 bases to trimming and J lost 13 bases; unmatched junction nucleotides: 9. CDR3 length equals 14 residues. This CDR3 is CSASLGTSGDRQFF. In nucleotides, the CDR3 is TGCAGTGCTAGTCTAGGGACTAGCGGGGACAGACAGTTCTTC.